This TCR beta chain was recorded in a study of human T cells and chemical hapten exposure. The wider study: DPC at 0.01% went onto the upper back in patch tests, read at 6 days.

The CDR3 is made up of 14 amino acids. The germline V gene has CDR1 MNHEY and CDR2 SVGEGT. Trimming took 5 bases from V and 5 from J, leaving 16 bases between them. This clonotype was observed at least ten times. The antigen is unknown. General study results and limits: Donor immune responses may differ from healthy people's, since all donors had alopecia. Controls had significantly fewer large CDR3 similarity clusters than were formed by expanded TCRs.

Time point defined: patch test 2, 6 weeks after DPC sensitization. Treatment reported: therapeutic diphenylcyclopropenone sensitization with weekly scalp DPC. Total RNA was extracted from unfractionated whole blood. TCRdb used MiXCR to reprocess the RACE reads, holding one entry per CDR3 protein. The sample carries some 42,000 distinct CDR3 sequences, about 9.8% recorded once. V is TRBV6-2 or TRBV6-3 and J is TRBJ2-7; D possibly matches TRBD1 or TRBD2 (5 bases each). The source was whole blood, collected in connection with sensitization to the hapten diphenylcyclopropenone (DPC). The source is a woman in her 40s with alopecia areata. Some clones in this sample may be carry-over from other donors' samples. In DNA form, the CDR3 reads TGTGCCAGCAGTGCCGGGACGACGAGCGACGAGCAGTACTTC. Its protein product is CASSAGTTSDEQYF.